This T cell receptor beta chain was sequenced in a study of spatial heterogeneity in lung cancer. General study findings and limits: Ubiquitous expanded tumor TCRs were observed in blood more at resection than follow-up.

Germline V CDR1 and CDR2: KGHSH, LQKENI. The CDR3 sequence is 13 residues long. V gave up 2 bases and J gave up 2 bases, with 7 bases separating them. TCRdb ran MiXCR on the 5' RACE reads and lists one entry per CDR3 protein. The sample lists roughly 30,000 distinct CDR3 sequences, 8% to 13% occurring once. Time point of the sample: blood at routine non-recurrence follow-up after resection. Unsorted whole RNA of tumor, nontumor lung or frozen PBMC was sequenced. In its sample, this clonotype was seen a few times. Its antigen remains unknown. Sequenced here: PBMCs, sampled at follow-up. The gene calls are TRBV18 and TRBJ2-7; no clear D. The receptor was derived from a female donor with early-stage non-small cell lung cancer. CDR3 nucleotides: TGTGCCAGCTCACCAACGTCCACCTACGAGCAGTACTTC. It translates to CASSPTSTYEQYF.